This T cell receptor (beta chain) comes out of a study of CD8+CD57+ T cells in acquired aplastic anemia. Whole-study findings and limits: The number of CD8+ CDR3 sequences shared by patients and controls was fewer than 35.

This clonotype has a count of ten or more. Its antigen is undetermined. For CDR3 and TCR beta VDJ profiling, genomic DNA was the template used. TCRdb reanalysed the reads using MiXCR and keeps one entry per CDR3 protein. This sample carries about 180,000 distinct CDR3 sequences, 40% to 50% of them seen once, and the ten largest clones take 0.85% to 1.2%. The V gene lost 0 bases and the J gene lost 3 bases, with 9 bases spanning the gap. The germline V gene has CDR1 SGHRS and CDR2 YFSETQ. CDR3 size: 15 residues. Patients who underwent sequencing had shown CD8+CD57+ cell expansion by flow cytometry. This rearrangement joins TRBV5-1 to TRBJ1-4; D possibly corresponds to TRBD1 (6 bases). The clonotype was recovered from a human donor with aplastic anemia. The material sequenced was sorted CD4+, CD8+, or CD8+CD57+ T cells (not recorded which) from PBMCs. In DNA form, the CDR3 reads TGCGCCAGCAGCTTGGACAGGGCCTCTAATGAAAAACTGTTTTTT. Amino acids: CASSLDRASNEKLFF.